The 20 T cell receptor beta chains below all came from one sample that was sequenced in a study of T cell responses to AZD1222 COVID-19 vaccine. Libraries were prepared by immunoSEQ multiplex PCR; TCRdb keeps only in-frame clonotypes and omits some of them. The sample contains more than 110,000 clones, 80% to 95% of which appear only once. Specimen: peripheral blood, collected 28 days after the second AZD1222 dose. Source of these receptors: an adult who received the AZD1222 COVID-19 vaccine.

This clone has a single count. The same CDR3 arises from other DNA sequences in this sample as well. This rearrangement joins TRBV7-9 to TRBJ2-7, with 7 bases matching TRBD1. Germline lookup yields CDR1 SEHNR and CDR2 FQNEAQ (reference sequence). J was trimmed by 4 bases and V by 5 bases; bases with no gene match: 8. This CDR3 region has 14 residues. In DNA, the CDR3 is TGTGCCAGCAGCCTGCCGGGACAGTCTTACGAGCAGTACTTC. Its protein product is CASSLPGQSYEQYF.

The CDR3 loop reads CASSSNSGANVLTF. In nucleotides, the CDR3 is TGCGCCAGCAGTTCGAACTCTGGGGCCAACGTCCTGACTTTC. The V gene is TRBV5-1, the J gene TRBJ2-6; no clear D. Germline V CDR1 and CDR2: SGHRS, YFSETQ. The CDR3 runs 14 residues. V gave up 5 bases and J gave up 0 bases, with 6 bases separating them.

The chain uses TRBV6-5 and TRBJ1-5, with 9 nucleotides matching TRBD1. This CDR3 has 13 amino acids. Germline V gene lookup returns CDR1 MNHEY and CDR2 SVGAGI. Trimming at V came to 4 bases and at J to 5 bases, leaving 0 bases not matched to a gene. In nucleotides, the CDR3 is TGTGCCAGCAGTTGGACAGGGGATCAGCCCCAGCATTTT. Protein sequence: CASSWTGDQPQHF.

The V gene is TRBV7-3, the J gene TRBJ2-1; perhaps TRBD2 as D (6 bases). This CDR3 spans 15 amino acids. Germline CDR1 reads SGHTA; CDR2 reads FQGTGA. Trimming removed 5 bases at V and 2 bases at J, with 13 bases between. DNA for the CDR3: TGTGCCAGCAGCCCCCGGGGGAGACCCTACAATGAGCAGTTCTTC. Protein: CASSPRGRPYNEQFF.

The chain has TRBV30 and TRBJ1-4; D remains ambiguous. V lost 4 bases and J 8 bases, leaving 14 bases between the germline ends. Germline CDR1 is GTSNPN and CDR2 is SVGIG (reference sequence). This CDR3 contains 13 residues. CDR3 bases: TGTGCCTGGAATAGTGGAGGGAGAGAAAAACTGTTTTTT. It yields the protein CAWNSGGREKLFF.

The chain links TRBV18 to TRBJ1-1; no firm D call. The CDR3 runs 14 residues. The germline V gene encodes CDR1 KGHSH and CDR2 LQKENI. V was pared by 6 bases and J by 0 bases, with 11 bases between. The CDR3 protein is CASSPTAMNTEAFF. CDR3 DNA sequence: TGTGCCAGCTCTCCTACAGCTATGAACACTGAAGCTTTCTTT.

J is TRBJ1-1 and V is TRBV12-3 or TRBV12-4; maybe TRBD1 (6 bases). The CDR3 consists of 13 residues. The V end lost 6 bases, the J end lost 1 base, and 9 bases lay between the germline ends. The CDR3: CASSKGGNTEAFF. CDR3 DNA: TGTGCCAGCAGCAAAGGGGGGAACACTGAAGCTTTCTTT.

The chain has TRBV9 and TRBJ2-5, with D maybe TRBD2 (6 bases). With 4 bases removed from V and 2 bases from J, the gap between germline ends came to 15 bases. CDR1 SGDLS and CDR2 YYNGEE come from the germline V gene. The CDR3 runs 15 residues. This CDR3 is CASSPVAGRQETQYF. Here the CDR3 DNA reads TGTGCCAGCAGCCCAGTGGCGGGGAGACAAGAGACCCAGTACTTC.

The rearrangement links TRBV4-1 to TRBJ1-4; no definite D call. The V and J ends lost 1 base and 7 bases respectively, with 10 bases between them. This CDR3 region has 14 residues. CDR1 and CDR2 from the germline V gene are MGHRA and YSYEKL. The CDR3 DNA is TGCGCCAGCAGCCAAGGCGGGAGACTTGAAAAACTGTTTTTT. Protein sequence: CASSQGGRLEKLFF.

The V gene is TRBV29-1, the J gene TRBJ1-1; D is possibly TRBD1 (5 bases). This CDR3 contains 13 residues. Deletions cut 4 bases from V and 5 bases from J, with 14 bases between. Germline V gene sequence: CDR1 SQVTM, CDR2 ANQGSEA. This chain's CDR3 is CSVVEGTRTEAFF. The CDR3 DNA follows: TGCAGCGTTGTGGAAGGGACGAGGACTGAAGCTTTCTTT.

The chain joins TRBV6-5 to TRBJ2-1; 11 nucleotides line up with TRBD2. Per germline, CDR1 MNHEY and CDR2 SVGAGI. The CDR3 spans 15 residues. With V trimmed by 6 bases and J by 7 bases, 8 bases remained unmatched. CDR3 in amino acids: CASSLTSGSNNEQFF. CDR3 sequence (DNA): TGTGCCAGCAGCCTTACTAGCGGGAGTAATAATGAGCAGTTCTTC.

The chain links TRBV7-2 to TRBJ2-7, with 7 bases matching TRBD2. With V trimmed by 1 base and J by 2 bases, 2 bases remained unmatched. The CDR3 is 14 amino acids. CDR1 is SGHTA, CDR2 FQGNSA, per germline. The CDR3: CASSLGGGAYEQYF. As DNA, the CDR3 is TGTGCCAGCAGCTTAGGGGGGGGAGCCTACGAGCAGTACTTC.

V is TRBV5-1 and J is TRBJ1-6, with D perhaps TRBD1 (6 bases). The germline V and J ends were trimmed by 0 bases and 9 bases, with 13 bases remaining between them. Germline V gene data show CDR1 as SGHRS and CDR2 as YFSETQ. The CDR3 loop spans 15 amino acids. CDR3 nucleotides: TGCGCCAGCAGCTTGGTACAGGGTAAAGGTTCACCCCTCCACTTT. It is translated as CASSLVQGKGSPLHF.

The V call is TRBV29-1, the J call TRBJ1-6, with a possible D match to TRBD1 (6 bases). V dropped 6 bases and J dropped 2 bases, with 14 bases sitting between them. The CDR3 is made up of 15 amino acids. Per germline, CDR1 SQVTM and CDR2 ANQGSEA. The CDR3 spells CSVKTGAAYNSPLHF. In DNA, the CDR3 is TGCAGCGTGAAGACAGGAGCCGCCTATAATTCACCCCTCCACTTT.

V usage is TRBV29-1 and J usage is TRBJ1-1, with TRBD1 as a possible D gene (5 bases). The V gene lost 3 bases and the J gene lost 12 bases, with 17 bases spanning the gap. The CDR3 has 12 residues. Germline V gene data show CDR1 as SQVTM and CDR2 as ANQGSEA. In nucleotides, the CDR3 is TGCAGCGTTGAGACAGCCCCTCCCCCAACTTTCTTT. This sequence encodes CSVETAPPPTFF.

The chain has TRBV5-5 and TRBJ1-5; the match to TRBD1 covers 7 bases. The CDR3 is made up of 13 amino acids. V lost 5 bases, J lost 8 bases, and 7 bases stayed unmatched. Germline V CDR1 and CDR2: SGHKS, YYEKEE (reference sequence). As DNA, the CDR3 is TGTGCCAGCAGTCTTCAGGGGGTTGAGCCCCAGCATTTT. Translating gives CASSLQGVEPQHF.

This sequence joins TRBV14 and TRBJ2-7; maybe TRBD1 (6 bases). Germline lookup yields CDR1 SGHDN and CDR2 FVKESK. This CDR3 comprises 15 residues. Trimming cost V 1 base and J 9 bases, with 19 bases left between them. CDR3 amino acids: CASSQARTVTSGQYF. The CDR3 DNA sequence: TGTGCCAGCAGCCAAGCGCGGACAGTGACCAGCGGGCAGTACTTC.

The chain links TRBV7-3 to TRBJ2-5; D remains ambiguous. V was shortened by 1 base and J by 1 base, with 4 bases between the two germline ends. Germline values: CDR1 SGHTA, CDR2 FQGTGA. The CDR3 runs to 13 residues. CDR3 sequence (DNA): TGTGCCAGCAGCTTAATGGTCCAAGAGACCCAGTACTTC. Encoded protein: CASSLMVQETQYF.

The chain is built from TRBV18 and TRBJ1-5; D is unclear. V lost 5 bases to trimming and J lost 0 bases, with 14 bases between them. The CDR3 runs 16 residues. CDR1 and CDR2 (germline): KGHSH, LQKENI. The CDR3, as DNA: TGTGCCAGCTCAGCCTCCCGGTATCTTAGCAATCAGCCCCAGCATTTT. Residues: CASSASRYLSNQPQHF. Complete variable domain (other parts from reference TRBV18 and TRBJ1-5): NAGVMQNPRHLVRRRGQEARLRCSPMKGHSHVYWYRQLPEEGLKFMVYLQKENIIDESGMPKERFSAEFPKEGPSILRIQQVVRGDSAAYFCASSASRYLSNQPQHFGDGTRLSIL.

J is TRBJ2-3 and V is TRBV7-2; 7 positions agree with TRBD2. The junction had 6 bases not matched to a gene; V was cut back by 1 base and J by 2 bases. The CDR3 is 16 residues long. Per the germline V gene, CDR1 is SGHTA and CDR2 is FQGNSA. CDR3 sequence: CASSLVSSGTTDTQYF. The CDR3 region has the DNA TGTGCCAGCAGCTTAGTGTCTAGCGGAACCACAGATACGCAGTATTTT.